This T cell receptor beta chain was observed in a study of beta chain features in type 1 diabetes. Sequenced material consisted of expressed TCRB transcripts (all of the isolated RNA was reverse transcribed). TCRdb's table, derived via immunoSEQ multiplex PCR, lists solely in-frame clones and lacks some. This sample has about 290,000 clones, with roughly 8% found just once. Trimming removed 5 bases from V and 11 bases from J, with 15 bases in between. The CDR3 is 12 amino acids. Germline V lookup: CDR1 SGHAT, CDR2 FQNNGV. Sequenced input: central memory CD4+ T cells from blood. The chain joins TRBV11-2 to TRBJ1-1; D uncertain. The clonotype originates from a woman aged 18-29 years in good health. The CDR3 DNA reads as TGTGCCAGCAGCCAACCAACATTTGGTGCTTTCTTT. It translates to CASSQPTFGAFF. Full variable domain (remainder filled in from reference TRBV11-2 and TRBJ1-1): EAGVAQSPRYKIIEKRQSVAFWCNPISGHATLYWYQQILGQGPKLLIQFQNNGVVDDSQLPKDRFSAERLKGVDSTLKIQPAKLEDSAVYLCASSQPTFGAFFGQGTRLTVV.